The 2 T cell receptor beta chains presented below share a single source sample, sequenced in a study of cytomegalovirus exposure and HLA in healthy donors. Vbeta (60) and Jbeta (13) primers were used in the PCR. The method was immunoSEQ multiplex PCR; TCRdb's version includes in-frame clones alone and lacks a portion of them. The sample includes 95,000 to 150,000 clones, roughly 70% seen only once; the top ten take around 4.1%. Sequencing was carried out using PBMCs. Receptors were obtained from a woman between 40 and 55 years old in good health and CMV-seronegative.

CDR3 loop: CASRPNRATNEKLFF. The CDR3 DNA reads TGTGCCAGCAGACCTAACAGGGCAACTAATGAAAAACTGTTTTTT. This chain connects TRBV5-8 to TRBJ1-4, with a tentative D call TRBD1 (6 bases). Germline V gene sequence: CDR1 SGHTS, CDR2 YDEGEE. Deletions cut 5 bases from V and 0 bases from J, with 11 bases between. The CDR3 is 15 residues long.

This chain connects TRBV6-5 to TRBJ2-7, with 8 bases fitting TRBD2. The CDR3 runs 14 residues. Germline V gene lookup returns CDR1 MNHEY and CDR2 SVGAGI. After removal of 7 bases from V and 4 bases from J, the junction contained 9 bases not matched to a gene. The CDR3 DNA sequence: TGTGCCAGCATGCCGACTAGCGCCGAATACGAGCAGTACTTC. Its translation is CASMPTSAEYEQYF.